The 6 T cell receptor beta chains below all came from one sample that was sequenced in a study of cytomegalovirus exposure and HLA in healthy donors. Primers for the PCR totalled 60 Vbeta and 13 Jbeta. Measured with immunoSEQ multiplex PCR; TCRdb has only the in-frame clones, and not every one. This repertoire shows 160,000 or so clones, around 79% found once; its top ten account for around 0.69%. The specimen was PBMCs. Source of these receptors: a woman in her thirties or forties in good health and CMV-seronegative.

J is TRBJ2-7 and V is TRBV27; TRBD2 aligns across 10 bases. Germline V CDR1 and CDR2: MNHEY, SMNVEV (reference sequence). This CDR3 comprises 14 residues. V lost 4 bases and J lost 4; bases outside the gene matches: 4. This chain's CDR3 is CASSSSSGSYEQYF. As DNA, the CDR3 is TGTGCCAGCAGTTCCTCTAGCGGGAGTTACGAGCAGTACTTC.

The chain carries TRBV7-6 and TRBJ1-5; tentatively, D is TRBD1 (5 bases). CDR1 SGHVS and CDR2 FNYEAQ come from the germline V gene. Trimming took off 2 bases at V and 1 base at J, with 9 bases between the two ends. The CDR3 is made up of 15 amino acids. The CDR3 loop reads CASSLRGGSNQPQHF. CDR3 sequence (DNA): TGTGCCAGCAGCTTACGGGGGGGGAGCAATCAGCCCCAGCATTTT.

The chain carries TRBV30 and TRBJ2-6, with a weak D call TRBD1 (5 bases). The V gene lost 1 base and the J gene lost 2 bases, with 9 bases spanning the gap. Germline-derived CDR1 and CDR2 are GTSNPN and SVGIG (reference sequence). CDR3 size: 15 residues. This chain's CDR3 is CAWSAPRAGANVLTF. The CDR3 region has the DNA TGTGCCTGGAGTGCCCCCAGGGCTGGGGCCAACGTCCTGACTTTC.

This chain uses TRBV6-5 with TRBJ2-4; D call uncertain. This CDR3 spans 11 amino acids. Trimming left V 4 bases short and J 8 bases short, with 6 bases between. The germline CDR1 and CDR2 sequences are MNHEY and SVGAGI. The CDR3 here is CASSSRDIQYF. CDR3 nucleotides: TGTGCCAGCAGTTCTCGAGACATTCAGTACTTC.

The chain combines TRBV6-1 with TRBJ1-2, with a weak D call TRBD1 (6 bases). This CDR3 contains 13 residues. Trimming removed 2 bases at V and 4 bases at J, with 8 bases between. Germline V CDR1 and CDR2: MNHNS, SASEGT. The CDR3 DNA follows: TGTGCCAGCAGTGAATTGGGGGCCTATGGCTACACCTTC. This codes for CASSELGAYGYTF.

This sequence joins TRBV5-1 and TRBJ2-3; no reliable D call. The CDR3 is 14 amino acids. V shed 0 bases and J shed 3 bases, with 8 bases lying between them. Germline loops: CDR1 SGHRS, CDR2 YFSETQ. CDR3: CASSLVLGTDTQYF. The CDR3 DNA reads TGCGCCAGCAGCTTGGTCCTCGGGACAGATACGCAGTATTTT.